The rows below give T cell receptor beta chains drawn from one sample of a study of T-cell memory formation after mild COVID-19. TCRdb used MiXCR to reprocess the 5' RACE reads, holding one entry per CDR3 protein. The sample records about 470,000 distinct CDR3 sequences, about 18% being singletons. Sequenced input: PBMCs or a T cell subset sorted from them (not recorded which). The receptors derive from an adult woman who had mild COVID-19 (a few samples of this study predate the infection). Cell type and time point are not known. CDR3s include the opening cysteine and the closing phenylalanine or tryptophan. A D gene is named only where the DNA matches it firmly. The size field is filled for only some rows; it gives once, few, many or a size class.

V	D	size	J	CDR3	DNA
TRBV6-5	-	-	TRBJ2-5	CASKGTSTETQYF	TGTGCCAGCAAGGGCACTAGCACAGAGACCCAGTACTTC
TRBV5-1	TRBD1	-	TRBJ1-4	CASSLGRQGEKLFF	TGCGCCAGCAGCTTGGGGCGACAGGGTGAAAAACTGTTTTTT
TRBV7-8	-	few	TRBJ2-2	CASSPRPSNTGELFF	TGTGCCAGCAGCCCCAGGCCCTCGAACACCGGGGAGCTGTTTTTT
TRBV30	TRBD1	few	TRBJ1-1	CAGDSRNTEAFF	TGTGCCGGGGACAGTCGGAACACTGAAGCTTTCTTT
TRBV2	TRBD1	-	TRBJ1-5	CASRERGLYQPQHF	TGTGCCAGCAGGGAGAGGGGGCTTTATCAGCCCCAGCATTTT
TRBV3-1	TRBD2	few	TRBJ2-1	CASSQGGLAGVDEQFF	TGTGCCAGCAGCCAAGGGGGGCTAGCGGGAGTAGATGAGCAGTTCTTC
TRBV5-1	TRBD1	-	TRBJ2-7	CASSGRDRSYEQYF	TGCGCCAGCAGCGGCCGGGACAGGTCGTACGAGCAGTACTTC
TRBV5-1	TRBD1	-	TRBJ1-1	CASSSGQFNTEAFF	TGCGCCAGCAGCTCGGGACAGTTCAACACTGAAGCTTTCTTT
TRBV6-5	-	few	TRBJ2-3	CASSYVRGGLGVTDTQYF	TGTGCCAGCAGTTACGTCAGGGGCGGACTGGGGGTCACAGATACGCAGTATTTT
TRBV5-1	TRBD1	few	TRBJ2-1	CASSITGDSYNEQFF	TGCGCCAGCTCAATCACAGGGGACTCCTACAATGAGCAGTTCTTC
TRBV10-3	-	few	TRBJ2-7	CAIGGDSREQYF	TGTGCCATCGGGGGGGACAGTCGGGAGCAGTACTTC
TRBV2	-	few	TRBJ2-5	CASSEVPLSESETQYF	TGTGCCAGCAGTGAAGTCCCCCTGTCTGAGTCTGAGACCCAGTACTTC
TRBV12-5	TRBD2	once	TRBJ2-7	CATRTGGGSYEQYF	TGTGCTACCAGAACTGGCGGGGGCTCCTACGAGCAGTACTTC
TRBV5-5	TRBD2	few	TRBJ2-3	CASSIPSSGTTFTDTQYF	TGTGCCAGCAGCATCCCTTCGAGCGGGACTACATTCACAGATACGCAGTATTTT
TRBV7-3	-	-	TRBJ2-1	CASSPGDYNEQFF	TGTGCCAGCAGCCCGGGAGATTACAATGAGCAGTTCTTC
TRBV4-1	TRBD2	-	TRBJ2-7	CASSQEVGGGDEQYF	TGCGCCAGCAGCCAAGAGGTCGGCGGGGGGGACGAGCAGTACTTC
TRBV7-9	-	few	TRBJ1-3	CASSLEGVSGNTIYF	TGTGCCAGCAGCTTGGAGGGAGTCTCTGGAAACACCATATATTTT
TRBV6-5	TRBD1	few	TRBJ1-1	CASSYSGQATEAFF	TGTGCCAGCAGTTACTCCGGACAGGCGACTGAAGCTTTCTTT
TRBV4-2	-	few	TRBJ1-1	CASSQGRGPDMNTEAFF	TGTGCCAGCAGCCAAGGCCGGGGACCAGACATGAACACTGAAGCTTTCTTT
TRBV7-3	-	few	TRBJ2-3	CASSHARADTQYF	TGTGCCAGCAGCCACGCACGGGCAGATACGCAGTATTTT
TRBV20-1	-	few	TRBJ1-5	CSARGMGSNQPQHF	TGCAGTGCTAGGGGGATGGGTAGCAATCAGCCCCAGCATTTT
TRBV6-2/TRBV6-3	-	-	TRBJ2-1	CASSKGHEQFF	TGTGCCAGCAGTAAAGGGCATGAGCAGTTCTTC
TRBV7-9	TRBD1	few	TRBJ2-7	CASSLRDRVGEQYF	TGTGCCAGCAGCTTAAGGGACAGGGTAGGTGAGCAGTACTTC
TRBV3-1	TRBD1	-	TRBJ1-1	CASSHSGTGNTEAFF	TGTGCCAGCAGCCATTCCGGGACAGGGAATACTGAAGCTTTCTTT
TRBV7-2	-	many	TRBJ2-7	CASSLAPSLSYEQYF	TGTGCCAGCAGCTTAGCCCCATCTCTCTCCTACGAGCAGTACTTC
TRBV7-9	-	many	TRBJ2-2	CASSSSGRQGKGSGELFF	TGTGCCAGCAGCTCCTCCGGGCGTCAGGGGAAAGGCTCCGGGGAGCTGTTTTTT
TRBV4-3	TRBD2	few	TRBJ2-5	CASSQDRLAMETQYF	TGCGCCAGCAGCCAGGATAGACTAGCAATGGAGACCCAGTACTTC
TRBV5-6	-	-	TRBJ1-1	CASSLKGGATEAFF	TGTGCCAGCAGCTTAAAGGGAGGGGCCACTGAAGCTTTCTTT
TRBV6-2/TRBV6-3	-	-	TRBJ1-2	CASKPDTLPYGYTF	TGTGCCAGCAAACCGGACACCCTTCCCTATGGCTACACCTTC
TRBV3-1	-	-	TRBJ2-7	CASSPNPGTTYEQYF	TGTGCCAGCAGCCCTAACCCCGGGACAACCTACGAGCAGTACTTC
TRBV12-3/TRBV12-4	-	-	TRBJ1-1	CASSNPSAAQFSNTEAFF	TGTGCCAGCAGTAACCCGTCAGCGGCCCAATTCTCGAACACTGAAGCTTTCTTT
TRBV15	-	few	TRBJ2-7	CATSREVRGGRTYEQYF	TGTGCCACCAGCAGAGAAGTGAGGGGGGGTCGGACCTACGAGCAGTACTTC
TRBV4-3	-	few	TRBJ2-1	CASSQSSVFSYNEQFF	TGCGCCAGCAGCCAAAGTAGCGTATTCTCCTACAATGAGCAGTTCTTC
TRBV5-6	TRBD1	-	TRBJ1-2	CASSERTGISYGYTF	TGTGCCAGCAGCGAAAGGACAGGGATAAGCTATGGCTACACCTTC
TRBV4-3	-	few	TRBJ1-2	CASSQDATGNGYTF	TGCGCCAGCAGCCAAGACGCCACAGGGAACGGCTACACCTTC
TRBV7-8	TRBD1	few	TRBJ1-5	CASSQTGGRCHF	TGTGCCAGCAGCCAGACAGGGGGAAGGTGTCATTTT
TRBV5-1	TRBD2	-	TRBJ2-3	CASSLAGRGPDTQYF	TGCGCCAGCAGCCTCGCGGGGAGGGGCCCAGATACGCAGTATTTT
TRBV7-2	-	few	TRBJ1-3	CASSLGRNSGNTIYF	TGTGCCAGCAGCTTAGGACGGAACTCTGGAAACACCATATATTTT
TRBV6-5	-	few	TRBJ1-2	CASSDRHPYGYTF	TGTGCCAGCAGTGACAGACACCCCTATGGCTACACCTTC
TRBV12-3/TRBV12-4	TRBD2	-	TRBJ2-1	CASSFNFGLAGPSSYNEQFF	TGTGCCAGCAGTTTCAATTTTGGACTAGCGGGCCCGAGCTCCTACAATGAGCAGTTCTTC
TRBV12-3/TRBV12-4	-	few	TRBJ2-3	CASTLGGTDTQYF	TGTGCCAGCACTCTCGGGGGCACAGATACGCAGTATTTT
TRBV12-3/TRBV12-4	-	many	TRBJ2-7	CASSPLQGLAYEQYF	TGTGCCAGCAGTCCTTTACAGGGTTTGGCCTACGAGCAGTACTTC
TRBV20-1	TRBD2	-	TRBJ2-5	CSARRTSATETQYF	TGCAGTGCTCGACGGACTAGCGCAACAGAGACCCAGTACTTC
TRBV20-1	-	few	TRBJ2-6	CSASGLSGANVLTF	TGCAGTGCTAGCGGACTCTCTGGGGCCAACGTCCTGACTTTC
TRBV12-3/TRBV12-4	TRBD1	-	TRBJ1-4	CASSAGQAVGEKLFF	TGTGCCAGCAGTGCGGGACAGGCCGTGGGTGAAAAACTGTTTTTT
TRBV18	-	few	TRBJ2-7	CASSRGGPSYEQYF	TGTGCCAGCTCACGTGGGGGGCCCTCCTACGAGCAGTACTTC
TRBV12-3/TRBV12-4	TRBD2	-	TRBJ2-2	CASRPAGGHFGELFF	TGTGCCAGCAGGCCAGCGGGGGGGCATTTCGGGGAGCTGTTTTTT
TRBV3-1	TRBD2	few	TRBJ2-1	CASSPDRAGVAYNEQFF	TGTGCCAGCAGCCCTGATAGGGCGGGAGTGGCTTACAATGAGCAGTTCTTC
TRBV4-2	TRBD1	many	TRBJ2-7	CASSQDAGQGSSEQYF	TGTGCCAGCAGCCAAGATGCGGGACAGGGATCGTCCGAGCAGTACTTC
TRBV20-1	TRBD1	-	TRBJ1-5	CSARDLLTGSNQPQHF	TGCAGTGCTAGAGATCTTCTGACAGGGTCCAATCAGCCCCAGCATTTT
TRBV2	-	many	TRBJ2-3	CASSLKERTSTDTQYF	TGTGCCAGCAGCCTGAAGGAGCGGACTAGCACAGATACGCAGTATTTT
TRBV3-1	TRBD1	-	TRBJ1-6	CASSQDVHRDRVFFVKSPLHF	TGTGCCAGCAGCCAAGATGTCCACCGGGACAGGGTATTTTTCGTGAAATCACCCCTCCACTTT
TRBV19	-	few	TRBJ1-1	CASSGSLVAAEAFF	TGTGCCAGTAGTGGATCTTTGGTAGCAGCTGAAGCTTTCTTT
TRBV20-1	-	-	TRBJ2-5	CSARIQRDRQETQYF	TGCAGTGCTAGAATCCAAAGGGACCGACAAGAGACCCAGTACTTC
TRBV20-1	TRBD1	few	TRBJ1-5	CSVSTGTQTSNQPQHF	TGCAGTGTCTCGACAGGGACCCAAACTTCCAATCAGCCCCAGCATTTT